This T cell receptor (beta chain) was identified during a study of T cell changes during pregnancy in multiple sclerosis (dated by TCRdb to about 2019). For context, the study as a whole: Changes in the T cell repertoire over the course of pregnancy were examined in this study in women with multiple sclerosis.

Receptor libraries were prepared by the immunoSEQ multiplex PCR assay. The clones in this table, taken by TCRdb from immuneACCESS, are in-frame only. Not every clone is retained; where verified, under half of the shortfall comes from an unresolved V gene, and the cause of the rest is unknown. The sample contains 78,000 or so clones, around nine tenths of them found a single time. Of the sample, about 0.45% is held by the ten largest clones. Based on the germline V gene, the CDR1 and CDR2 sequences are MNHNS and SASEGT. V is pared back by 3 bases and J by 3 bases, with 17 bases lying between the germline termini. Spanning cysteine to phenylalanine, the CDR3 consists of 16 amino acids. Only CDR3 DNA is held: 48 bases, read in frame from base 1. About this clone itself: Its specific antigen is unknown. The record has no base qualities; no much larger clone is one base away.

The input for sequencing was CD4+ T cells from peripheral blood mononuclear cells, taken before pregnancy. The clonotype was recovered from a female donor with multiple sclerosis, enrolled in a pregnancy study. This chain is built from TRBV6-1 and TRBJ2-5; the D segment could be TRBD2, given 6 matching bases. In nucleotide form, the sequence is TGTGCCAGCAGTGAGCCCCCGGGGGTCGGTAAAGAGACCCAGTACTTC. Its translation reads: CASSEPPGVGKETQYF.